Listed below are T cell receptor beta chains from one sample, sequenced in a study of blood T cell repertoires in COVID-19. Method: immunoSEQ multiplex PCR; TCRdb's copy keeps in-frame clones and lacks some. The repertoire includes 150,000 to 180,000 clones, more than 80% of them detected once, and less than 0.6% sits in the top ten. The specimen sequenced was peripheral blood. The receptors derive from a man aged 50 to 59 with acute or convalescent COVID-19. The CDR3 runs from the conserved cysteine through the conserved F or W.

J: TRBJ1-4; V: TRBV7-9; CDR3: CASSLDNEKLFF
J: TRBJ2-7; V: TRBV18; CDR3: CASSPWRRLDEQYF
J: TRBJ2-1; V: TRBV6-5; CDR3: CASRSPGQKTNEQFF
J: TRBJ2-1; V: TRBV28; CDR3: CASSDSGSSYNEQFF
J: TRBJ2-1; V: TRBV24-1; CDR3: CATAGQGSINEQFF
J: TRBJ2-5; V: TRBV24-1; CDR3: CATSEPGQVQETQYF
J: TRBJ2-3; V: TRBV2; CDR3: CASMRDSSDTQYF
J: TRBJ1-3; V: TRBV28; CDR3: CASVLRGAGNTIYF
J: TRBJ2-6; V: TRBV27; CDR3: CASSSGTAGANVLTF
J: TRBJ1-1; V: TRBV28; CDR3: CATNRGAGTEAFF
J: TRBJ1-2; V: TRBV28; CDR3: CASSPPQRMFYGYTF
J: TRBJ1-6; V: TRBV7-6; CDR3: CASSRRGRGAQDYNSPLHF
J: TRBJ1-6; V: TRBV28; CDR3: CASTFGRAENSPLHF
J: TRBJ1-2; V: TRBV6-6; CDR3: CASQDGVGRDGYTF
J: TRBJ2-1; V: TRBV7-6; CDR3: CASSYYGLAGDEQFF
J: TRBJ1-4; V: TRBV4-1; CDR3: CASSHGATNEKLFF
J: TRBJ1-1; V: TRBV27; CDR3: CASRLQGYTEAFF
J: TRBJ2-5; V: TRBV18; CDR3: CASSPRSGQQETQYF
J: TRBJ2-2; V: TRBV5-5; CDR3: CASVSAGVGNTGELFF
J: TRBJ2-3; V: TRBV10-3; CDR3: CAIKERSGSSTDTQYF
J: TRBJ1-6; V: TRBV7-3; CDR3: CASSQTGQGNSPLHF
J: TRBJ1-1; V: TRBV28; CDR3: CASSFAGLPNTEAFF
J: TRBJ2-4; V: TRBV12-3/TRBV12-4; CDR3: CASSPRQGHIQYF
J: TRBJ2-3; V: TRBV6-6; CDR3: CASSRQTGVGTDTQYF
J: TRBJ1-3; V: TRBV27; CDR3: CASSLTGQGTGNTIYF
J: TRBJ1-5; V: TRBV27; CDR3: CASSGLRGGSLSQPQHF
J: TRBJ1-1; V: TRBV3-1/TRBV3-2; CDR3: CASSPGKGGYTEAFF
J: TRBJ1-2; V: TRBV7-9; CDR3: CASRTDREGYGYTF
J: TRBJ1-5; V: TRBV6-2/TRBV6-3; CDR3: CASSRQSNQPQHF
J: TRBJ2-3; V: TRBV6-2/TRBV6-3; CDR3: CASSWLIPQTGQSTDTQYF
J: TRBJ1-2; V: TRBV19; CDR3: CASSMEGARHGYTF
J: TRBJ2-1; V: TRBV5-1; CDR3: CASSRLAGGPSRQFF
J: TRBJ1-2; V: TRBV2; CDR3: CASSRGGDYGYTF
J: TRBJ1-4; V: TRBV13; CDR3: CASSQGGNEKLFF
J: TRBJ2-3; V: TRBV10-3; CDR3: CAISAAEDTQYF
J: TRBJ2-3; V: TRBV5-5; CDR3: CASSAGGVTDTQYF
J: TRBJ1-1; V: TRBV12-3/TRBV12-4; CDR3: CASSLGLNTEAFF
J: TRBJ2-7; V: TRBV7-9; CDR3: CASSSPGTSGMDEQYF
J: TRBJ2-7; V: TRBV6-1; CDR3: CASSEARGSGSYYEQYF
J: TRBJ2-1; V: TRBV11-2; CDR3: CASSLSGTNNEQFF
J: TRBJ1-1; V: TRBV10-3; CDR3: CAISDRMNTEAFF
J: TRBJ1-1; V: TRBV19; CDR3: CASSIQNTEAFF
J: TRBJ2-5; V: TRBV30; CDR3: CAWSIKETQYF
J: TRBJ2-1; V: TRBV2; CDR3: CASSEGSGIYNEQFF
J: TRBJ1-4; V: TRBV12-3/TRBV12-4; CDR3: CASRSAANEKLFF
J: TRBJ1-1; V: TRBV11-2; CDR3: CASSWTGGGEAFF
J: TRBJ2-2; V: TRBV11-3; CDR3: CASSPVAGPNTGELFF
J: TRBJ1-3; V: TRBV13; CDR3: CASSRWDRGSDTIYF
J: TRBJ2-7; V: TRBV9; CDR3: CASSPPGGGTGGFEQYF